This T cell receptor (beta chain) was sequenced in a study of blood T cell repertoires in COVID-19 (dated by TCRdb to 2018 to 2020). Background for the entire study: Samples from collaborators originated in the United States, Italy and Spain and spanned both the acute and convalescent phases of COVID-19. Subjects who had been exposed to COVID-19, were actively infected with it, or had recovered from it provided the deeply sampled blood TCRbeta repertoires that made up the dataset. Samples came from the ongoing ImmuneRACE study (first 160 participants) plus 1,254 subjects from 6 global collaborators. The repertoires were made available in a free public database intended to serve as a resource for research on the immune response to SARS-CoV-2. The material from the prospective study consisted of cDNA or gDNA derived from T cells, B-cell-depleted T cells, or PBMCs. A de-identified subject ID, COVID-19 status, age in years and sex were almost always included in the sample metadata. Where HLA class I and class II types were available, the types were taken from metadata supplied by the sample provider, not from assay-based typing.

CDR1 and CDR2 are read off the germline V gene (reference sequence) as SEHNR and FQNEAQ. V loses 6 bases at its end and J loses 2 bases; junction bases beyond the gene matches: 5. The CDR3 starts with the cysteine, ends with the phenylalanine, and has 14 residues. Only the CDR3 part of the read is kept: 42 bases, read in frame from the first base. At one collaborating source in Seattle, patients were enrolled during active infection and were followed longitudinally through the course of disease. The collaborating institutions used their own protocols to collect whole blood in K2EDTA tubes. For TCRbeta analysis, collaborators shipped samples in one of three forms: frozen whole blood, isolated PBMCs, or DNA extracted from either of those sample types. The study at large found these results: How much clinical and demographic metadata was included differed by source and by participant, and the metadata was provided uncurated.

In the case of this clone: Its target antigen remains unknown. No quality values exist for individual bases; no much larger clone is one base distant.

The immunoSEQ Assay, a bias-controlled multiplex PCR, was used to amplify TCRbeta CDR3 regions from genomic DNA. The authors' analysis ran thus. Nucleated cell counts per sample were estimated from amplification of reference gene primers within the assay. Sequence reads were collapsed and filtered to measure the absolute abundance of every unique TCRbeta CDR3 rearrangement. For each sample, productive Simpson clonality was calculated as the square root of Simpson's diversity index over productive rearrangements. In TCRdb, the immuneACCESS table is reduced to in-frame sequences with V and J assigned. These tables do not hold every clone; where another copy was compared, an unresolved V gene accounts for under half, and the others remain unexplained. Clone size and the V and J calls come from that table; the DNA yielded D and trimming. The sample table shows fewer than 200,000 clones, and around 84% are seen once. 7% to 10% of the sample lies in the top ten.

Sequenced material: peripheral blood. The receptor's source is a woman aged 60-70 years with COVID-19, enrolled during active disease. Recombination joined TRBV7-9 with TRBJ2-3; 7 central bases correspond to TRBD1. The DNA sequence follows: TGTGCCAGCAGTCAGACAGGGTCCACAGATACGCAGTATTTT. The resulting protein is CASSQTGSTDTQYF.